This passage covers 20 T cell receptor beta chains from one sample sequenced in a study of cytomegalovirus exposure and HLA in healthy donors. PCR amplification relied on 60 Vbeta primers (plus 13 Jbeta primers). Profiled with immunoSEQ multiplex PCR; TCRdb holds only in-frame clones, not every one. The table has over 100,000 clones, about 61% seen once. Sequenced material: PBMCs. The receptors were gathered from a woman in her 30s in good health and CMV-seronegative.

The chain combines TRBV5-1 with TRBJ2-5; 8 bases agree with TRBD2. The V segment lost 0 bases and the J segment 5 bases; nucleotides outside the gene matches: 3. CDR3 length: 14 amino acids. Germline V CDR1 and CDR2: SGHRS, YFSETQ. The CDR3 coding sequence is TGCGCCAGCAGCTTGGTAGGCGGGGGGGAGACCCAGTACTTC. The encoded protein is CASSLVGGGETQYF. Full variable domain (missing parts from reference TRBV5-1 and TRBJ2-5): KAGVTQTPRYLIKTRGQQVTLSCSPISGHRSVSWYQQTPGQGLQFLFEYFSETQRNKGNFPGRFSGRQFSNSRSEMNVSTLELGDSALYLCASSLVGGGETQYFGPGTRLLVL.

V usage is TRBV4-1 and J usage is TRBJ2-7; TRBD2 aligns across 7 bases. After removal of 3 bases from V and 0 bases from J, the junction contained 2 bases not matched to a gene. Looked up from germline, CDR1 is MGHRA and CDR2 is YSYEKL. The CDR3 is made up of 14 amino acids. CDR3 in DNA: TGCGCCAGCAGCCAGGGGACTAACTCCTACGAGCAGTACTTC. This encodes CASSQGTNSYEQYF.

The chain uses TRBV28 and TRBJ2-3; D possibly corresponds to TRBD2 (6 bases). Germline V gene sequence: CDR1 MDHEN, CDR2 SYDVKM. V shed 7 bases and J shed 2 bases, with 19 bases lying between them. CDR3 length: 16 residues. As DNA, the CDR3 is TGTGCCAGCACCCTTGGCGCGGGGAAGTCCACAGATACGCAGTATTTT. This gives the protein CASTLGAGKSTDTQYF.

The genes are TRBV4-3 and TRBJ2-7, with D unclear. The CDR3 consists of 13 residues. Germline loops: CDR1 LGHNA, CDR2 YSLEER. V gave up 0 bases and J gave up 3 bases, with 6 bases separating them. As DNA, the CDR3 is TGCGCCAGCAGCCAAGATCGCAGCTACGAGCAGTACTTC. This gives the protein CASSQDRSYEQYF.

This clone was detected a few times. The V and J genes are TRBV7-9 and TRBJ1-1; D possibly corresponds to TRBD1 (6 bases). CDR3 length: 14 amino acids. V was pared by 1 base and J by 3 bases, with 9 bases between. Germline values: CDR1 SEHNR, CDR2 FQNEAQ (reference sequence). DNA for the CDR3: TGTGCCAGCAGCTTAGACAGGGCGGACACTGAAGCTTTCTTT. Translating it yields CASSLDRADTEAFF.

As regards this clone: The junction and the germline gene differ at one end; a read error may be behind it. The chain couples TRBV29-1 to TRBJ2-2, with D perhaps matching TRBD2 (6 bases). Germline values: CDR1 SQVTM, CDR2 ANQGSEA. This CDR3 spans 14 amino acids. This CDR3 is CSVEVRERTGELLF. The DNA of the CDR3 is TGCAGCGTTGAGGTTCGGGAGAGGACCGGGGAGCTGCTTTTT.

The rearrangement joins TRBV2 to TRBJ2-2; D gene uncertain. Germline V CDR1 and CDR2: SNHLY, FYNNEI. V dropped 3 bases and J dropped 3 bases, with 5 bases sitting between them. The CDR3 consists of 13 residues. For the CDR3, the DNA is TGTGCCAGCAGTGACAGTGACACCGGGGAGCTGTTTTTT. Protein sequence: CASSDSDTGELFF. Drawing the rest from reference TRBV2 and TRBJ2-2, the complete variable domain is EPEVTQTPSHQVTQMGQEVILRCVPISNHLYFYWYRQILGQKVEFLVSFYNNEISEKSEIFDDQFSVERPDGSNFTLKIRSTKLEDSAMYFCASSDSDTGELFFGEGSRLTVL.

In DNA form, the CDR3 reads TGTGCCAGCAGTTTGTGGGGGCGCGAGGAAAAACTGTTTTTT. This sequence encodes CASSLWGREEKLFF. V is TRBV28 and J is TRBJ1-4; D is possibly TRBD1 (6 bases). Trimming pared 3 bases from V and 8 bases from J, leaving 13 bases between. This CDR3 has 14 amino acids. Germline V CDR1 and CDR2: MDHEN, SYDVKM.

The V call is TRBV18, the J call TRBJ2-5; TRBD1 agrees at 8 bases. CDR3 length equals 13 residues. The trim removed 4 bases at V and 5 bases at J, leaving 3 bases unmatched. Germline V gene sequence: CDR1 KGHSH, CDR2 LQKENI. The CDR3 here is CASSRGQEETQYF. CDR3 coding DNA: TGTGCCAGCTCACGGGGACAGGAGGAGACCCAGTACTTC.

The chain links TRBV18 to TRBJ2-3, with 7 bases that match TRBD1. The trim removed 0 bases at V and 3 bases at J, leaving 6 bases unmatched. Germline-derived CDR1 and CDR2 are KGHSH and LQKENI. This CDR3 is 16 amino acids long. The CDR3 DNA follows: TGTGCCAGCTCACCACCCGACAGGGATGGGACAGATACGCAGTATTTT. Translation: CASSPPDRDGTDTQYF.

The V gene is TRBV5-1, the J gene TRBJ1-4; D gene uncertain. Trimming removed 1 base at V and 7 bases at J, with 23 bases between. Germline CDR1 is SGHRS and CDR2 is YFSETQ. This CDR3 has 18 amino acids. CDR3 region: CASSLSSLSAGVGEKLFF. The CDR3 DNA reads TGCGCCAGCAGCTTGTCGAGCCTCTCGGCGGGAGTAGGTGAAAAACTGTTTTTT. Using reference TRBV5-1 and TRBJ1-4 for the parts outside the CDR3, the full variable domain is KAGVTQTPRYLIKTRGQQVTLSCSPISGHRSVSWYQQTPGQGLQFLFEYFSETQRNKGNFPGRFSGRQFSNSRSEMNVSTLELGDSALYLCASSLSSLSAGVGEKLFFGSGTQLSVL.

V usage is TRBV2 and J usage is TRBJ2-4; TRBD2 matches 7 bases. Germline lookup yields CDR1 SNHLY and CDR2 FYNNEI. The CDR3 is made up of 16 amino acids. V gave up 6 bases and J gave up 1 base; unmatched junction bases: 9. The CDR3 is CASRFAVGGAKNIQYF. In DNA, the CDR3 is TGTGCCAGCAGGTTCGCCGTGGGGGGGGCCAAAAACATTCAGTACTTC. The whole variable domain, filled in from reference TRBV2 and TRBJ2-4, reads EPEVTQTPSHQVTQMGQEVILRCVPISNHLYFYWYRQILGQKVEFLVSFYNNEISEKSEIFDDQFSVERPDGSNFTLKIRSTKLEDSAMYFCASRFAVGGAKNIQYFGAGTRLSVL.

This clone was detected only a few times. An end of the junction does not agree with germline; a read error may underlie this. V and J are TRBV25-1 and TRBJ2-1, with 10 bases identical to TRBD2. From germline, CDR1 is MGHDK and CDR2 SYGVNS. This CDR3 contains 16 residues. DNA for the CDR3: TGTGCCAGCAGCGAATCTAGCGGGGGCTCCTACAATGAGCAGTTCTTC. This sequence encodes CASSESSGGSYNEQFF. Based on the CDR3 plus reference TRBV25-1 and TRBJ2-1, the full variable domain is EADIYQTPRYLVIGTGKKITLECSQTMGHDKMYWYQQDPGMELHLIHYSYGVNSTEKGDLSSESTVSRIRTEHFPLTLESARPSHTSQYLCASSESSGGSYNEQFFGPGTRLTVL.

The DNA for the CDR3 is TGTGCCAGCAGTTTAGGGCGGCGGCCGGGGGCTTTCTTT. Its translation: CASSLGRRPGAFF. V is TRBV28 and J is TRBJ1-1; D is undetermined. Trimming took 2 bases from V and 11 from J, leaving 15 bases between them. Germline V lookup: CDR1 MDHEN, CDR2 SYDVKM. The CDR3 has 13 amino acids.

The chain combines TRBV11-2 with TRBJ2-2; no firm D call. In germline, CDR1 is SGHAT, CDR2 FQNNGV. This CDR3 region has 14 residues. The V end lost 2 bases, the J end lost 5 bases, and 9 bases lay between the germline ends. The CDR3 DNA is TGTGCCAGCAGCTTATCCGCTAAGACCGGGGAGCTGTTTTTT. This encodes CASSLSAKTGELFF.

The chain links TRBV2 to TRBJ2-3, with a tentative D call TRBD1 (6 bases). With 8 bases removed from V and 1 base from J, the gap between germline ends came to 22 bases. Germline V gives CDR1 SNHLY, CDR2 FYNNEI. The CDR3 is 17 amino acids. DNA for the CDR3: TGTGCCAGCGGGGGCGACTCGAGACTAACCGGCACAGATACGCAGTATTTT. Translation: CASGGDSRLTGTDTQYF.

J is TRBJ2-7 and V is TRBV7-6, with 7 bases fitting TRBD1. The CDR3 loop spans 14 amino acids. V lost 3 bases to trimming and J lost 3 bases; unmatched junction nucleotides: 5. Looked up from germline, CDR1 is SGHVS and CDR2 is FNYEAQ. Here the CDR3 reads CASSFGTAFYEQYF. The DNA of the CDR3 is TGTGCCAGCAGCTTCGGGACAGCGTTCTACGAGCAGTACTTC.

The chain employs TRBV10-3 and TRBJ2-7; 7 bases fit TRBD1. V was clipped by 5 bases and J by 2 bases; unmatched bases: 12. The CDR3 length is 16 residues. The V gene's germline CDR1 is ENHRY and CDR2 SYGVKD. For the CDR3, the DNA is TGTGCCATCAGTTCCTCCCAGGGACAGCTACCCTACGAGCAGTACTTC. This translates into CAISSSQGQLPYEQYF.

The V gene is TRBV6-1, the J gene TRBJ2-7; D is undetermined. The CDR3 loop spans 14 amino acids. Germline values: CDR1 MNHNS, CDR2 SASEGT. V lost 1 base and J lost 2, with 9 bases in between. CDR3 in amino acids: CASSEGLSTYEQYF. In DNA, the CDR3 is TGTGCCAGCAGTGAAGGTCTCAGTACCTACGAGCAGTACTTC.

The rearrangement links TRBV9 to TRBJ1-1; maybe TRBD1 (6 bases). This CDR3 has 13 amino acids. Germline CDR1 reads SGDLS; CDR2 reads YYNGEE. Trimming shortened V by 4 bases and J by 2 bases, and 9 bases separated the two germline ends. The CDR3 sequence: CASSPDSNTEAFF. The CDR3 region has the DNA TGTGCCAGCAGCCCGGACAGTAACACTGAAGCTTTCTTT.